This note documents a single TCR beta chain sequence. This record belongs to a study of blood T cells in healthy people across ages. The second PCR ran 7 to 11 cycles with a sample-barcoded 5' primer and J-beta primers. A single record per CDR3 protein comes from TCRdb applying MiXCR to the 5' RACE reads. The table has hundreds of thousands of distinct CDR3 sequences, about a third seen once. The receptor's source is an elderly woman in good health. Input material: blood.

CDR3: CAWSVHRVNYGYTF. DNA for the CDR3: TGTGCCTGGAGTGTACACAGGGTTAACTATGGCTACACCTTC. The rearrangement joins TRBV30 to TRBJ1-2, with D possibly TRBD1 on 6 matching bases. V was shortened by 0 bases and J by 1 base, with 9 bases between the two germline ends. CDR1 and CDR2 from the germline V gene are GTSNPN and SVGIG (reference sequence). The CDR3 is 14 amino acids.